The T cell receptor (beta chain) under discussion was sequenced for a study of vaccination and CD4 T cells after COVID-19 (dated by TCRdb to between 2022 and 2023). About the investigation overall: Convalescent patients had a positive SARS-CoV-2 result on nasal swab PCR, and of these patients, several had mild disease and one had severe disease. The convalescent cohort comprised six males and four females, including two Hispanic individuals, seven Caucasians, two Asians and one multiracial person. Two doses of either the Pfizer-BioNTech BNT162b2 vaccine (n=8) or the Moderna mRNA-1273 vaccine (n=2) were administered to participants. Post-COVID blood samples from convalescent patients were collected a median of approximately 100 days after diagnosis, with a range of roughly 35 to 180 days. Post-vaccine blood samples were collected a median of 72 days after the second vaccine dose, ranging from about 13 to 241 days. The cultures were stimulated with overlapping spike peptide pools from SARS-CoV-2 and from the common cold coronaviruses HCoV-NL63, HCoV-OC43 and HCoV-229E. In control cultures, a CEFX viral epitope pool was used as positive control, an HIV-1 Nef peptide pool was used as negative control, or no peptide was added. The spike-specific CD4+ TCR repertoire was compared before and after mRNA vaccination in 10 COVID-19 convalescent patients and a handful of infection-naive healthy vaccine recipients. Beyond this particular receptor, the publication reports: Although the median number of SARS-CoV-2-reactive clonotypes went up from some 23 after infection to 35 to 40 after vaccination, the increase was not significant. Relatively few convalescent patients were included in the study, and early timepoints after natural infection were not analyzed. Among the post-vaccine SARS-CoV-2-reactive clones in convalescent patients, a median approximately 86% showed up only after vaccination, which suggests vaccine-specific priming. Of the vaccine-specific clones found in convalescent patients, nearly all (304 of 307) were mono-reactive for SARS-CoV-2 spike instead of being cross-reactive with common cold coronaviruses.

Deletion took 3 bases off V and 3 bases off J, with a span of 15 bases between the germline ends. Its CDR3 holds 16 amino acids, cysteine through phenylalanine. CDR3 DNA is the only sequence kept; it has 48 bases, read in frame from the first base. From a lookup of the germline V gene, CDR1 and CDR2 are SGHTS and YDEGEE. What this sample's treatment or condition label stands for: approximately 10-day PBMC culture with coronavirus spike peptide pools or control peptides (ViraFEST assay). To expand antigen-specific T cells with peptide pools and then pick out the expanded clonotypes through TCR sequencing, the study relied on the ViraFEST assay. The positive SARS-CoV-2 PCR tests of the convalescent patients were dated from March to December 2020, before the Alpha, Beta and Delta variants emerged in the United States. Each well held around 2 million PBMCs cultured in IMDM containing roughly 5.4% human AB serum and approximately 9.6 IU/ml IL-2, with 8.5 to 10 ug/ml peptide pools added. On days 3 and 7, half of the culture medium was replaced with fresh IL-2-containing medium. CD4+ T cells were isolated after less than twelve days of culture through negative selection using the EasySep CD4+ T cell isolation kit. Ficoll-Paque Plus gradient centrifugation was used to isolate PBMCs from whole blood, and the isolated PBMCs were then either used fresh or cryopreserved at -140C. Each culture condition was generally run in triplicate wells.

Libraries came from PCR. At the Johns Hopkins FTIC core, DNA from the cultured CD4+ T cells underwent TCR sequencing with the Oncomine TCR Beta short-read assay. The QIAamp micro DNA kit was used to extract genomic DNA from the cultured CD4+ T cells. Oncomine TCR Beta libraries made from cultured CD4+ T cells were pooled using unique dual indexes and sequenced on an Illumina iSeq 100. The published analysis was carried out like this. Non-productive sequences were removed, and CDR3s not starting with C, not ending with F or W, or shorter than 7 amino acids were discarded. The MANAFEST web application was used to identify antigen-specific clonotypes by comparing peptide-stimulated wells against reference wells and other culture wells. To be called positive, a clone needed an FDR below 0.05, an odds ratio above 5, and a productive frequency above 0.1% in at least two of three replicate wells. A clonotype was classed as cross-reactive if the clonotype showed significant expansion both in SARS-CoV-2 spike wells and in at least one common cold coronavirus spike condition. Levenshtein distances (stringdist) and unrooted phylogenetic trees (ape) in R version 3.6.1 were used to assess CDR3 homology. TCRdb ran its own pipeline on the public reads, namely fastp trimming at Q25 and MiXCR clone calling, and kept in-frame beta chains. CDR3 protein duplicates are merged, each entry listing the most common genes and DNA. The V and J calls and clone size come from TCRdb's table, not from the authors' own analysis. The sample table holds around 3,300 distinct CDR3 sequences, of which about 74% were seen once. Clones ranked in the top ten supply about 25% of the sample.

On this clonotype: Its target antigen remains unknown. No base-level quality is on record; no much larger clone is a single base apart.

The V and J genes are TRBV5-8 and TRBJ2-2; TRBD2 is a possible D gene, resting on 6 matching bases. The sample taken for sequencing was CD4+ T cells from blood, cultured in vitro. This clonotype was sampled from a human donor who had recovered from COVID-19. This receptor has the CDR3 CASSSQWGVDTGELFF. The bases read TGTGCCAGCAGCTCCCAATGGGGGGTTGACACCGGGGAGCTGTTTTTT. Where the CDR3 stops, the reference TRBV5-8 and TRBJ2-2 genes take over; the full variable domain is EAGVTQSPTHLIKTRGQQATLRCSPISGHTSVYWYQQALGLGLQFLLWYDEGEERNRGNFPPRFSGRQFPNYSSELNVNALELEDSALYLCASSSQWGVDTGELFFGEGSRLTVL.